This T cell receptor (beta chain) derives from a study of post-analysis software for immune sequencing data (dated by TCRdb to about 2015). Looking at the study overall: Recorded disease courses included relapsing-remitting, secondary progressive and progressive-relapsing multiple sclerosis, with some patients lacking subtype annotation. The patient repertoires were compared against more than 10 previously published healthy control repertoires obtained from donors aged roughly 6 to 25 years. A subset of samples was prepared in parallel using single-end sample barcoding, then pooled and co-amplified after Illumina adapter ligation.

In regard to this clonotype: It lacks a known antigen. No per-base quality is available; no much larger clone lies one base away.

Reading the germline V gene gives CDR1 MNHEY and CDR2 SVGAGI. The CDR3 covers 13 residues, taking in both the cysteine and the phenylalanine. The read is trimmed to its CDR3 DNA, 39 bases read in frame from base 1. From V the trimming removes 6 bases and from J it removes 13 bases, while the gene matches leave 12 bases of the junction unaccounted for. Receptors were amplified or captured by PCR. This sample was sequenced with an Illumina HiSeq 2500. To reduce PCR and sequencing biases, unique molecular identifiers were incorporated into the TCR beta cDNA libraries. Roughly 0.5 million cDNA molecules were obtained per 1 to 10 million input T cells, so each molecule approximated one T cell. The patient libraries were prepared and sequenced with the same protocol used for the earlier healthy control dataset. Samples belonging to the same batch were prepared together, multiplexed and sequenced on a shared HiSeq lane. As for how the authors treated the data: MIGEC was used to process the raw barcoded reads, and molecular identifier groups with only a single read were discarded before consensus assembly and CDR3 extraction. Clonotype tables were post-analysed with VDJtools, and diversity was normalized by down-sampling all datasets to the smallest sample size. In repertoire overlap clustering, CDR3 amino acid sequences, but not nucleotide sequences, were matched to correct batch-related cross-sample contamination. Starting from the raw public reads, TCRdb applied fastp trimming at Q25, assembled clones with MiXCR and retained in-frame beta chains. Every CDR3 protein is listed once, alongside the most common genes and DNA of its rows. The V and J calls were determined by TCRdb, not by the authors. The sample has 750,000 to 950,000 distinct CDR3 sequences on record, 53% of them singletons. The ten largest clones represent roughly 4.4% of the sample.

Points the paper makes about the study in general: Normalized Chao1 diversity was significantly lower in multiple sclerosis patients than controls, suggesting substantial peripheral T-cell clonal expansion. A handful of TRBV segments, including TRBV5-6, TRBV5-1 and TRBV20-1, were significantly more frequent in patients than controls. The control group was slightly older than the multiple sclerosis patient group. Direct clustering with F measure showed strong co-clustering of samples prepared in the same batch, prompting a batch-effect correction.

To demonstrate the VDJtools post-analysis software, TCR beta repertoires were profiled from the peripheral blood of more than ten young patients with multiple sclerosis. The multiple sclerosis patients were children and adolescents ranging in age from roughly 6 to 15 years. Recombination linked TRBV6-5 to TRBJ1-2; TRBD1 agrees with 9 junctional bases. The specimen sequenced was blood. The TCR was taken from a girl aged 10 to 17 with multiple sclerosis. Here is the DNA: TGTGCCAGCAGGTACGGGACAGGGTCTAAAGGCACCTTC. The translation is CASRYGTGSKGTF.